This T cell receptor (beta chain) was recorded in a study of CD8 T cells in ankylosing spondylitis. Study conclusions and caveats: Some motif variants were previously reported in reactive arthritis synovial fluid and blood. Ankylosing spondylitis blood appeared to be characterized by a TCR beta motif of 8 or 9 highly homologous variants.

Germline V gives CDR1 LNHDA, CDR2 SQIVND (reference sequence). V was cut by 2 bases and J by 2 bases, with 6 bases left in between. The length of the CDR3 is 13 residues. This clonotype has a handful of counts. Its matching antigen is unknown. TCRdb fed the 5' RACE reads into MiXCR, producing one record per CDR3 protein. The sample consists of around 220,000 distinct CDR3 sequences, around 17% of them appearing once. The chain links TRBV19 to TRBJ1-2; unclear D gene. The clonotype comes from a male donor with ankylosing spondylitis. Input material: blood, either unsorted or a sorted T cell fraction (not recorded which). CDR3 loop: CASSINGNYGYTF. The CDR3 region has the DNA TGTGCCAGTAGTATAAACGGAAACTATGGCTACACCTTC.